This entry is about one TCR beta chain. Its specificity is not known. Germline V gene sequence: CDR1 SGHTA, CDR2 FQGNSA. V trimming: 1 base; J trimming: 6 bases; junction bases outside the gene matches: 16. The CDR3 loop spans 18 amino acids. This specimen belongs to a study of blood T cells in healthy people across ages. Study-level points and caveats: TCR beta diversity per million T cells fell roughly linearly with age.

Together with a sample-barcoded 5' primer, a J-beta primer mix was included in a second PCR lasting about 7 to 11 cycles. TCRdb redid the calling of the 5' RACE reads with MiXCR, one entry per CDR3 protein. The repertoire includes about 1.8 million distinct CDR3 sequences, around 48% of them detected once, and approximately 2.1% sits in the top ten. The sequenced sample consisted of blood. The TCR sequence derives from a middle-aged woman in good health. The chain couples TRBV7-2 to TRBJ2-3, with 7 bases lining up with TRBD1. CDR3 in amino acids: CASSLVGGATGIRDTQYF. CDR3 DNA sequence: TGTGCCAGCAGCTTAGTAGGTGGGGCGACAGGGATCCGGGATACGCAGTATTTT.